The 2 T cell receptor beta chains below all came from one sample that was sequenced in a study of EBV T-cell therapy then PD-1 blockade in nasopharyngeal carcinoma. TCRdb keeps only in-frame clones here, not all; method: immunoSEQ multiplex PCR. Among roughly 17,000 clones listed, over 80% were seen once. No antigen is known for these receptors. Treatment denoted: AdE1-LMPpoly-expanded autologous EBV-specific T-cell therapy followed by anti-PD-1 nivolumab. Sequenced here: CD8+ T cells from blood, sampled at day 0 from a patient whose treatment included autologous EBV-specific T cells and nivolumab. These receptors came from a man aged 35 to 55 with nasopharyngeal carcinoma.

By proportion, this clone is medium-sized (0.01 to 0.1%). V is TRBV27 and J is TRBJ2-3, with 13 bases lining up with TRBD2. The germline V gene encodes CDR1 MNHEY and CDR2 SMNVEV (reference sequence). This CDR3 contains 16 residues. V trimming: 7 bases; J trimming: 2 bases; junction bases outside the gene matches: 6. This CDR3 is CASTQGLAGLTDTQYF. In DNA, the CDR3 is TGTGCCAGCACTCAGGGACTAGCGGGACTCACAGATACGCAGTATTTT.

The chain is built from TRBV7-9 and TRBJ1-5; perhaps TRBD1 as D (5 bases). The V end was cut by 6 bases, the J end by 2 bases, with 11 bases between. CDR1 is SEHNR and CDR2 is FQNEAQ in the germline V gene (reference sequence). CDR3 length: 14 residues. CDR3 DNA sequence: TGTGCCAGCAGGGCACAAGGGGGCAATCAGCCCCAGCATTTT. It codes for CASRAQGGNQPQHF.